This passage covers 7 T cell receptor beta chains from one sample sequenced in a study of cytomegalovirus exposure and HLA in healthy donors. Generated by immunoSEQ multiplex PCR, the TCRdb table keeps only in-frame clones and is missing some. The sample carries a few hundred thousand clones, 80% to 90% recorded once. The sequenced sample was PBMCs. The source is a woman aged 18-29 years in good health and CMV-seronegative.

This clone came up a few times. This chain joins TRBV19 and TRBJ1-2; no clear D gene. Germline V gives CDR1 LNHDA, CDR2 SQIVND (reference sequence). CDR3 length: 9 amino acids. V shed 11 bases and J shed 8 bases, with 9 bases lying between them. CDR3 loop: CAAGGGYTF. In DNA, the CDR3 is TGTGCCGCCGGCGGAGGCTACACCTTC.

This clone appeared a few times. The rearrangement joins TRBV19 to TRBJ2-7; D gene ambiguous. Looked up from germline, CDR1 is LNHDA and CDR2 is SQIVND (reference sequence). The CDR3 consists of 15 residues. The V end lost 1 base, the J end lost 4 bases, and 14 bases lay between the germline ends. The CDR3 region is CASSIARGGGYEQYF. CDR3 bases: TGTGCCAGTAGTATAGCGAGAGGTGGTGGGTACGAGCAGTACTTC.

This chain links TRBV6-4 with TRBJ1-2; 7 nucleotides match TRBD1. The CDR3 covers 13 residues. Germline CDR1 is MRHNA and CDR2 is SNTAGT. V was pared by 0 bases and J by 6 bases, with 1 base of the junction left unmatched. CDR3 sequence reads: CASSDSTGDGYTF. The CDR3 coding sequence is TGTGCCAGCAGTGACTCAACAGGGGATGGCTACACCTTC.

This rearrangement joins TRBV5-1 to TRBJ2-3, with D hard to call. The germline V and J ends were trimmed by 6 bases and 0 bases, with 5 bases remaining between them. The CDR3 totals 12 residues. Germline assignment: CDR1 SGHRS and CDR2 YFSETQ. CDR3 amino acids: CASKESTDTQYF. CDR3 DNA: TGCGCCAGCAAGGAGAGCACAGATACGCAGTATTTT.

CDR3 DNA sequence: TGTGCCAGCACCTCTCTAGTGGCGGGTGCCTCCTACGAGCAGTACTTC. This sequence encodes CASTSLVAGASYEQYF. This chain links TRBV28 with TRBJ2-7, with D perhaps matching TRBD2 (5 bases). The V gene lost 7 bases and the J gene lost 0 bases, with 19 bases spanning the gap. The CDR3 is 16 residues long. From germline, CDR1 is MDHEN and CDR2 SYDVKM.

The chain combines TRBV7-8 with TRBJ2-5; 8 nucleotides line up with TRBD2. Looked up from germline, CDR1 is SGHVS and CDR2 is FQNEAQ. V lost 2 bases, J lost 5 bases, and 13 bases stayed unmatched. CDR3 length: 17 residues. The CDR3 coding sequence is TGTGCCAGCAGCTTATGGGGAGAGCGGGAGCAGATGGAGACCCAGTACTTC. This encodes CASSLWGEREQMETQYF.

The rearrangement uses TRBV27 and TRBJ2-3; 10 bases agree with TRBD2. Trimming at V came to 6 bases and at J to 4 bases, leaving 10 bases not matched to a gene. In germline, CDR1 is MNHEY, CDR2 SMNVEV (reference sequence). The CDR3 covers 16 residues. DNA for the CDR3: TGTGCCAGCAGATTCTCTAGCGGGAGTGGGGCAGATACGCAGTATTTT. It translates to CASRFSSGSGADTQYF.